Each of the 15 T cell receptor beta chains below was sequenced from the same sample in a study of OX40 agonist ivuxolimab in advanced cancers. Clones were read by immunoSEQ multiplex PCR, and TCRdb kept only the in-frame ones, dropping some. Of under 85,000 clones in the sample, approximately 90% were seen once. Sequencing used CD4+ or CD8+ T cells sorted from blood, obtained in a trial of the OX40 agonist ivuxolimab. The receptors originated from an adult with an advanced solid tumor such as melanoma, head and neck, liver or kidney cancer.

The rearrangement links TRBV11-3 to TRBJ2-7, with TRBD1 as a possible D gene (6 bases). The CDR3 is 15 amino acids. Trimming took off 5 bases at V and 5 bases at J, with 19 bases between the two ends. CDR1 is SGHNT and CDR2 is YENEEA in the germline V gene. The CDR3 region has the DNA TGTGCCAGCAGCCCAACAGGGACCGAGAAGGACGAGCAGTACTTC. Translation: CASSPTGTEKDEQYF. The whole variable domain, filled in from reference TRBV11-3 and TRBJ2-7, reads EAGVVQSPRYKIIEKKQPVAFWCNPISGHNTLYWYLQNLGQGPELLIRYENEEAVDDSQLPKDRFSAERLKGVDSTLKIQPAELGDSAVYLCASSPTGTEKDEQYFGPGTRLTVT.

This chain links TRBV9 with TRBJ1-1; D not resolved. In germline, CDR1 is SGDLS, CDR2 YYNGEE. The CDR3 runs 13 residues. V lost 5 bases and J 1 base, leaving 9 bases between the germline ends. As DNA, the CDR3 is TGTGCCAGCAGTAGGCATCCGAACACTGAAGCTTTCTTT. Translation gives CASSRHPNTEAFF.

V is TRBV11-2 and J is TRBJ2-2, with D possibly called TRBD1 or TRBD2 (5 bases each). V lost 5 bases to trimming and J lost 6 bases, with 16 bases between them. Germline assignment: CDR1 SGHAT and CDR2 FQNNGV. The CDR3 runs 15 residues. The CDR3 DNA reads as TGTGCCAGCAGCCCGGGACCGAGGAGCCCCGGGGAGCTGTTTTTT. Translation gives CASSPGPRSPGELFF.

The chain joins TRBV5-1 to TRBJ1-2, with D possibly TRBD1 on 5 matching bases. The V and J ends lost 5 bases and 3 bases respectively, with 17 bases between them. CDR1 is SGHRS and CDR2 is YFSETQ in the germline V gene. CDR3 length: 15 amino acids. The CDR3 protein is CASSVASPGDYGYTF. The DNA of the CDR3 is TGCGCCAGCAGTGTTGCGAGCCCGGGGGACTATGGCTACACCTTC.

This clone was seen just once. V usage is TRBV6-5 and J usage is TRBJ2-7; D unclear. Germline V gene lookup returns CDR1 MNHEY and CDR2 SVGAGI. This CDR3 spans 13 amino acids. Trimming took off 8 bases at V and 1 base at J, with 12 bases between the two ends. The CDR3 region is CASGVGRSYEQYF. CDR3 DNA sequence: TGTGCCAGCGGGGTCGGTAGGTCCTACGAGCAGTACTTC.

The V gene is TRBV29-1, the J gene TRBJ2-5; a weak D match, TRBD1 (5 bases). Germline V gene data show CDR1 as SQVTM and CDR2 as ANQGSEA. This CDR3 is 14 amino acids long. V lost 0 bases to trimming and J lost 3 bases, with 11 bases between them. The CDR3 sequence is CSVEDPAGKETQYF. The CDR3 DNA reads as TGCAGCGTTGAAGATCCGGCAGGGAAAGAGACCCAGTACTTC.

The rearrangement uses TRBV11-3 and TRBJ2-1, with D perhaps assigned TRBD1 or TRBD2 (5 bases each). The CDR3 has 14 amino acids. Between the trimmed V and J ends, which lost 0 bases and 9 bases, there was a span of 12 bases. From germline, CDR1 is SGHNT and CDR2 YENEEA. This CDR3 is CASSLEGQRGEQFF. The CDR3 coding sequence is TGTGCCAGCAGCTTAGAGGGCCAGAGGGGTGAGCAGTTCTTC.

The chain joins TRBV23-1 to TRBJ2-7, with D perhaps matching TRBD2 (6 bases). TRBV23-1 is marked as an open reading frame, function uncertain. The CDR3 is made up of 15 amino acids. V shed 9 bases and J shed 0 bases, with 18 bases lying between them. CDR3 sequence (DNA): TGCGCCAGGGTTAGGAGGGGCTTCCCCTCCTACGAGCAGTACTTC. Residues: CARVRRGFPSYEQYF.

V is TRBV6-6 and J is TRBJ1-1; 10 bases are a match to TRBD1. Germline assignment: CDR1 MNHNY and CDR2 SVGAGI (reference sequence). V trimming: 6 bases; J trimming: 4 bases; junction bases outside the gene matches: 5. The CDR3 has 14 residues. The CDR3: CASSRDRGVTEAFF. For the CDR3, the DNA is TGTGCCAGCAGCCGGGACAGGGGTGTCACTGAAGCTTTCTTT.

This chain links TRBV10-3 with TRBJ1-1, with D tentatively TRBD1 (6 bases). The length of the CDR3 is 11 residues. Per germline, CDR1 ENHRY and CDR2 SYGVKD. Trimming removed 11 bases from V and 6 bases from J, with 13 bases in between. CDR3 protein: CAVRGGPEAFF. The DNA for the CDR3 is TGTGCCGTACGGGGGGGCCCTGAAGCTTTCTTT.

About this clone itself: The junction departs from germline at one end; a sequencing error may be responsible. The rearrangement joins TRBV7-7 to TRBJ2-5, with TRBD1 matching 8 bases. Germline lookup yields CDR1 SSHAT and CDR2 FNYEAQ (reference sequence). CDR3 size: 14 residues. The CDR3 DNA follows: TGTGCTAGCAGCTTAGGACAGGGTTTGAAGACCCAGTACTTC. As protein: CASSLGQGLKTQYF.

The CDR3 nucleotides are TGTGCCAGCAGCTTTAGGGCGAACACCGGGGAGCTGTTTTTT. Its protein product is CASSFRANTGELFF. The V call is TRBV11-3, the J call TRBJ2-2; D is ambiguous. V was trimmed by 3 bases and J by 0 bases, leaving 5 bases between them. CDR3 length equals 14 residues. The germline gives CDR1 SGHNT, CDR2 YENEEA.

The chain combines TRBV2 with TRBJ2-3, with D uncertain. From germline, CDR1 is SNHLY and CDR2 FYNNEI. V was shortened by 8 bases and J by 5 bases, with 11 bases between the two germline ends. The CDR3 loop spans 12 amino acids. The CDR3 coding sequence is TGTGCCAGCTCTAAAGCCCTAGATACGCAGTATTTT. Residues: CASSKALDTQYF.

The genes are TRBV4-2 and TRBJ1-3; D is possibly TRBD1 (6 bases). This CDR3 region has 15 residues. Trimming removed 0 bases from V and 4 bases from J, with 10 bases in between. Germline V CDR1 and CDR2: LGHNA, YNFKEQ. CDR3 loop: CASSQDTGTGNTIYF. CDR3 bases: TGTGCCAGCAGCCAAGACACAGGGACAGGAAACACCATATATTTT.

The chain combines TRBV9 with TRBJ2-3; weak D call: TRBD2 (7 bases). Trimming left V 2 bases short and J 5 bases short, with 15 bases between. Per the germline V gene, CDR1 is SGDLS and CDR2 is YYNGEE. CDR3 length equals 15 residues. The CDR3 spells CASSVGGGALDTQYF. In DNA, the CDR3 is TGTGCCAGCAGCGTGGGTGGGGGGGCCTTAGATACGCAGTATTTT.